Each of the 28 T cell receptor beta chains below was sequenced from the same sample in a study of blood T cells in healthy people across ages. PCR was performed a second time for 7 to 11 cycles using a sample-barcoded 5' primer and a J-beta primer mix. Using its own MiXCR run on the 5' RACE reads, TCRdb lists one record per CDR3 protein. The sample records about 1,600,000 distinct CDR3 sequences, roughly 40% being singletons. The sample was blood. The receptors were gathered from a woman under 30 in good health.

There are a few counts of this clonotype. This chain uses TRBV7-9 with TRBJ2-3, with D possibly being TRBD2 (7 bases). Germline values: CDR1 SEHNR, CDR2 FQNEAQ (reference sequence). CDR3 length: 16 amino acids. Deletions cut 4 bases from V and 6 bases from J, with 20 bases between. The CDR3 sequence is CASSWGPGGLADTQYF. The CDR3 nucleotides are TGTGCCAGCAGCTGGGGACCGGGGGGCTTGGCTGATACGCAGTATTTT. Supplemented by reference TRBV7-9 and TRBJ2-3, the full variable domain reads DTGVSQNPRHKITKRGQNVTFRCDPISEHNRLYWYRQTLGQGPEFLTYFQNEAQLEKSRLLSDRFSAERPKGSFSTLEIQRTEQGDSAMYLCASSWGPGGLADTQYFGPGTRLTVL.

The chain employs TRBV3-1 and TRBJ2-1, with a tentative D call TRBD1 (7 bases). Deletions cut 1 base from V and 7 bases from J, with 14 bases between. The CDR3 totals 15 residues. The germline gives CDR1 LGHDT, CDR2 YNNKEL (reference sequence). The CDR3 reads CASSQGQGGLNEQFF. The CDR3 DNA follows: TGTGCCAGCAGCCAAGGCCAGGGGGGCCTTAATGAGCAGTTCTTC.

CDR3 in amino acids: CSAPSGSPYEQYF. In DNA form, the CDR3 reads TGCAGTGCTCCTAGCGGGAGCCCCTACGAGCAGTACTTC. J is TRBJ2-7 and V is TRBV20-1; 10 nucleotides match TRBD2. Germline values: CDR1 DFQATT, CDR2 SNEGSKA (reference sequence). V lost 5 bases, J lost 2 bases, and 3 bases stayed unmatched. This CDR3 is 13 amino acids long.

The V call is TRBV27, the J call TRBJ2-7; TRBD1 matches at 8 bases. Germline V gene data show CDR1 as MNHEY and CDR2 as SMNVEV (reference sequence). Trimming removed 3 bases from V and 3 bases from J; junction bases left unmatched: 4. The CDR3 length is 14 residues. Here the CDR3 reads CASSFQGAYYEQYF. Here the CDR3 DNA reads TGTGCCAGCAGTTTTCAGGGGGCTTACTACGAGCAGTACTTC.

Notes on this clonotype: A much larger clone lies a single base off, so this may be a read error. The chain uses TRBV2 and TRBJ1-1; D is ambiguous. Per germline, CDR1 SNHLY and CDR2 FYNNEI. CDR3 length equals 17 residues. The CDR3 DNA reads TGTGCCAGCAGTGAGGGTTGGTTGATAACGGTCGGAACTGAAACTTTCTTT. Protein: CASSEGWLITVGTETFF.

As for this clonotype: This may be a read error, as it is one base from a much larger clone. The V and J genes are TRBV7-9 and TRBJ2-1, with 8 positions matching TRBD1. Germline CDR1 SEHNR, CDR2 FQNEAQ (reference sequence). This CDR3 is 14 amino acids long. The ends lost 0 bases at V and 13 bases at J; junction bases unmatched: 8. This CDR3 reads CASSLADREETQFF. CDR3 DNA: TGTGCCAGCAGCTTAGCGGACAGGGAAGAGACCCAGTTCTTC.

A few counts support this clonotype. The V call is TRBV9, the J call TRBJ2-4, with 11 bases lining up with TRBD2. This CDR3 region has 15 residues. The V gene end was trimmed by 0 bases and the J gene end by 10 bases; junction bases not matched to a gene: 6. CDR1 SGDLS and CDR2 YYNGEE come from the germline V gene. The CDR3 protein is CASSVGLAGGPIQYF. The CDR3 nucleotides are TGTGCCAGCAGCGTAGGGCTAGCGGGGGGCCCAATTCAGTACTTC.

CDR3 sequence: CASSQEVVRYEQYF. CDR3 DNA: TGCGCCAGCAGCCAAGAGGTGGTCCGCTACGAGCAGTACTTC. The genes are TRBV4-3 and TRBJ2-7; D remains ambiguous. This CDR3 is 14 amino acids long. V lost 0 bases, J lost 3 bases, and 9 bases lay in between. CDR1 is LGHNA and CDR2 is YSLEER in the germline V gene.

A note on this clonotype: Its ends do not fully match the called genes, so a read error is possible. V usage is TRBV29-1 and J usage is TRBJ2-1, with D hard to call. CDR3 length: 13 residues. Germline CDR1 is SQVTM and CDR2 is ANQGSEA. CDR3 in amino acids: CSVVMGSNKEQFF. The CDR3 DNA follows: TGCAGCGTTGTCATGGGGTCGAACAAGGAGCAGTTCTTC.

This clonotype occurred a few times. The CDR3, as DNA: TGCGCCAGCAGCCAAGTCCCGGGACAGGGGTATTCACCCCTCCACTTT. As protein: CASSQVPGQGYSPLHF. The V and J genes are TRBV4-1 and TRBJ1-6, with 10 bases fitting TRBD1. The CDR3 has 16 amino acids. Germline V gives CDR1 MGHRA, CDR2 YSYEKL. V was pared by 1 base and J by 8 bases, with 5 bases of the junction left unmatched.

In nucleotides, the CDR3 is TGCAGTGCTACCGACAGGGGAAGGGGCAATGAGCAGTTCTTC. Protein: CSATDRGRGNEQFF. The chain joins TRBV20-1 to TRBJ2-1; 8 bases align to TRBD1. Germline V gene sequence: CDR1 DFQATT, CDR2 SNEGSKA (reference sequence). V lost 4 bases to trimming and J lost 6 bases; unmatched junction nucleotides: 8. The CDR3 covers 14 residues.

J is TRBJ2-3 and V is TRBV24-1, with a possible D match to TRBD2 (7 bases). V was cut by 7 bases and J by 1 base, with 14 bases left in between. Germline CDR1 is KGHDR and CDR2 is SFDVKD. This CDR3 spans 15 amino acids. The DNA of the CDR3 is TGTGCCACCAGCCCCCGGGGGGCGGGCACAGATACGCAGTATTTT. The encoded protein is CATSPRGAGTDTQYF.

This clonotype was found a few times. The V call is TRBV18, the J call TRBJ1-2; D unclear. Trimming stripped 3 bases from V and 6 bases from J, with 11 bases between. In germline, CDR1 is KGHSH, CDR2 LQKENI. The CDR3 spans 13 residues. The CDR3 here is CASSPDYSDGYTF. The DNA for the CDR3 is TGTGCCAGCTCACCCGATTACAGTGATGGCTACACCTTC.

This sequence joins TRBV20-1 and TRBJ2-1; TRBD1 is a possible D gene (6 bases). The CDR3 sequence is 16 residues long. Germline CDR1 reads DFQATT; CDR2 reads SNEGSKA (reference sequence). Between the trimmed V and J ends, which lost 6 bases and 7 bases, there was a span of 25 bases. CDR3 amino acids: CSAKRWRTGGRNEQFF. The DNA for the CDR3 is TGCAGTGCAAAAAGATGGAGGACTGGGGGCCGGAATGAGCAGTTCTTC.

This clonotype has a handful of counts. CDR3 residues: CASSSQGPLGHTQYF. CDR3 sequence (DNA): TGTGCCAGCAGTTCACAGGGGCCCCTTGGGCATACGCAGTATTTT. The chain combines TRBV6-2 or TRBV6-3 with TRBJ2-3; TRBD1 matches 7 bases. Germline assignment: CDR1 MNHEY and CDR2 SVGEGT. Trimming at V came to 4 bases and at J to 7 bases, leaving 11 bases not matched to a gene. This CDR3 contains 15 residues.

The J gene is TRBJ2-5, the V gene TRBV4-1; TRBD1 is a possible D gene (6 bases). CDR3 size: 17 residues. V was pared by 0 bases and J by 1 base, with 15 bases between. CDR1 is MGHRA and CDR2 is YSYEKL in the germline V gene. Here the CDR3 DNA reads TGCGCCAGCAGCCAAGATCCCCCAGGGGTTGGCCAAGAGACCCAGTACTTC. Residues: CASSQDPPGVGQETQYF.

This chain uses TRBV5-1 with TRBJ1-5; 8 nucleotides agree with TRBD1. V was clipped by 1 base and J by 3 bases; unmatched bases: 3. The germline V gene has CDR1 SGHRS and CDR2 YFSETQ. This CDR3 has 15 amino acids. CDR3 nucleotide sequence: TGCGCCAGCAGCTTGACAGGGGGGGACAATCAGCCCCAGCATTTT. This translates into CASSLTGGDNQPQHF.

The V and J genes are TRBV6-4 and TRBJ2-1; D might be TRBD2 (7 bases). This CDR3 is 16 amino acids long. V lost 4 bases to trimming and J lost 3 bases, with 16 bases between them. CDR1 MRHNA and CDR2 SNTAGT come from the germline V gene. This CDR3 is CASSAGGAGDYNEQFF. CDR3 sequence (DNA): TGTGCCAGCAGTGCTGGGGGGGCGGGAGACTACAATGAGCAGTTCTTC.

The chain is built from TRBV7-7 and TRBJ2-1, with 14 bases fitting TRBD2. From germline, CDR1 is SSHAT and CDR2 FNYEAQ (reference sequence). The CDR3 runs to 16 residues. After removal of 5 bases from V and 9 bases from J, the junction contained 9 bases not matched to a gene. The CDR3 is CASSLNGLAGGSEQFF. Here the CDR3 DNA reads TGTGCCAGCAGCCTGAACGGACTAGCGGGAGGTAGTGAGCAGTTCTTC.

This clonotype was seen a few times. The chain couples TRBV18 to TRBJ2-1, with D perhaps TRBD1 or TRBD2 (5 bases each). V lost 0 bases and J lost 6, with 12 bases in between. Germline loops: CDR1 KGHSH, CDR2 LQKENI. The CDR3 has 15 amino acids. CDR3 DNA: TGTGCCAGCTCACCACCCCCTTGGGGGACCAATGAGCAGTTCTTC. Protein sequence: CASSPPPWGTNEQFF.

The chain carries TRBV6-1 and TRBJ2-7, with D possibly matching TRBD2 (5 bases). V was cut by 6 bases and J by 3 bases, with 12 bases left in between. Germline values: CDR1 MNHNS, CDR2 SASEGT. The CDR3 spans 13 residues. CDR3 protein: CASRGDGNYEQYF. The CDR3 DNA reads TGTGCCAGCAGGGGCGACGGGAACTACGAGCAGTACTTC.

The chain couples TRBV7-6 to TRBJ2-1; 13 positions match TRBD2. V dropped 6 bases and J dropped 4; count of bases not matched to a gene: 9. This CDR3 contains 17 residues. Germline assignment: CDR1 SGHVS and CDR2 FNYEAQ. This CDR3 reads CASSRLAGGALYNEQFF. CDR3 bases: TGTGCCAGCAGTCGACTAGCGGGAGGTGCCCTTTACAATGAGCAGTTCTTC.

A few counts support this clonotype. V gene TRBV7-2 combines with J gene TRBJ2-5; 8 bases are shared with TRBD1. V shed 3 bases and J 5 bases; nucleotides not matched to a gene: 14. CDR1 and CDR2 from the germline V gene are SGHTA and FQGNSA. The CDR3 covers 17 residues. CDR3 sequence: CASSLGQVFLKGETQYF. The CDR3 nucleotides read TGTGCCAGCAGCTTGGGACAGGTTTTTTTGAAAGGCGAGACCCAGTACTTC. The full variable domain, rest sourced from reference TRBV7-2 and TRBJ2-5, is GAGVSQSPSNKVTEKGKDVELRCDPISGHTALYWYRQSLGQGLEFLIYFQGNSAPDKSGLPSDRFSAERTGGSVSTLTIQRTQQEDSAVYLCASSLGQVFLKGETQYFGPGTRLLVL.

This clonotype was detected ten times or more. The chain couples TRBV7-9 to TRBJ2-5; tentative D call: TRBD1 (7 bases). V was pared by 5 bases and J by 3 bases, with 10 bases between. Germline values: CDR1 SEHNR, CDR2 FQNEAQ (reference sequence). This CDR3 has 13 residues. CDR3 sequence (DNA): TGTGCCAGCAGCGCGGGGACAGAAGAGACCCAGTACTTC. As protein: CASSAGTEETQYF.

The rearrangement joins TRBV12-3 or TRBV12-4 to TRBJ2-1; D is perhaps TRBD2 (5 bases). V was pared by 5 bases and J by 3 bases, with 11 bases between. This CDR3 has 14 residues. The CDR3 is CASSTAGDYNEQFF. The CDR3 nucleotides read TGTGCCAGCAGTACCGCCGGGGACTACAATGAGCAGTTCTTC.

This rearrangement joins TRBV12-3 or TRBV12-4 to TRBJ2-5, with 10 bases lining up with TRBD2. J was trimmed by 0 bases and V by 6 bases; bases with no gene match: 7. CDR3 length equals 16 residues. In DNA form, the CDR3 reads TGTGCCAGCAGCGGAAGGCTAGCGGGAGACCAAGAGACCCAGTACTTC. Translation gives CASSGRLAGDQETQYF.

The chain joins TRBV29-1 to TRBJ2-2, with D tentatively TRBD1 (6 bases). V dropped 6 bases and J dropped 6 bases, with 17 bases sitting between them. CDR3 length equals 14 residues. Germline CDR1 is SQVTM and CDR2 is ANQGSEA. The DNA of the CDR3 is TGCAGCGTCACGGGACATGGGGTCTCCGGGGAGCTGTTTTTT. Amino acids: CSVTGHGVSGELFF.

This chain joins TRBV2 and TRBJ2-1, with a possible D match to TRBD1 (5 bases). The last part of the DNA fits TRBJ2-7 better; the J call may be wrong. CDR1 is SNHLY and CDR2 is FYNNEI in the germline V gene. CDR3 length equals 14 residues. CDR3 amino acids: CASSAGRVVHEQYF. CDR3 nucleotides: TGTGCCAGCAGTGCGGGCAGGGTAGTACACGAGCAGTACTTC.